These 11 T cell receptor beta chains originate from one sample sequenced in a study of technical replicates of blood from several donors. The table came from immunoSEQ multiplex PCR; TCRdb's copy has only in-frame clones and leaves some out. The repertoire consists of 65,000 to 85,000 clones, with 85% to 95% occurring once and the leading ten covering 0.35% to 0.4%. Sample: T cells isolated from PBMCs. Every receptor here comes from a human donor in good health.

The CDR3 is CASSFLLSAYNEQFF. In DNA, the CDR3 is TGTGCCAGCAGCTTCCTTCTTAGCGCTTACAATGAGCAGTTCTTC. The genes are TRBV7-2 and TRBJ2-1; D perhaps matches TRBD2 (5 bases). Germline CDR1 is SGHTA and CDR2 is FQGNSA. The ends were cut back, 3 bases at V and 4 bases at J, with 13 bases in the middle. This CDR3 has 15 amino acids.

The chain employs TRBV6-5 and TRBJ2-7; possibly TRBD1 for D (6 bases). This CDR3 is built from 14 residues. Trimming stripped 5 bases from V and 2 bases from J, with 13 bases between. CDR1 is MNHEY and CDR2 is SVGAGI in the germline V gene. CDR3 in DNA: TGTGCCAGCAGTGAAGACAGGTTTCCCTACGAGCAGTACTTC. This gives the protein CASSEDRFPYEQYF.

The chain recombines TRBV19 with TRBJ1-4, with 12 bases matching TRBD1. The V and J ends lost 3 bases and 8 bases, in that order; junction bases with no gene match: 1. Germline CDR1 and CDR2: LNHDA and SQIVND (reference sequence). The CDR3 has 14 residues. In nucleotides, the CDR3 is TGTGCCAGTAGTATTGGGACAGGGGGCGAAAAACTGTTTTTT. This translates into CASSIGTGGEKLFF.

CDR3 DNA: TGTGCCAGCAGCTTTCCGGACAGCTACGAGCAGTACTTC. Encoded protein: CASSFPDSYEQYF. The chain employs TRBV7-8 and TRBJ2-7, with D possibly matching TRBD1 (6 bases). Between the trimmed V and J ends, which lost 3 bases and 3 bases, there was a span of 9 bases. The germline V gene encodes CDR1 SGHVS and CDR2 FQNEAQ. The CDR3 has 13 residues.

The V call is TRBV30, the J call TRBJ1-2; maybe TRBD1 (5 bases). The CDR3 contains 12 residues. V was shortened by 7 bases and J by 4 bases, with 13 bases between the two germline ends. Germline V gives CDR1 GTSNPN, CDR2 SVGIG (reference sequence). The CDR3: CALGGSVYGYTF. The DNA of the CDR3 is TGTGCCTTGGGGGGATCTGTCTATGGCTACACCTTC.

V is TRBV11-1 and J is TRBJ1-1; TRBD1 agrees at 7 bases. The ends lost 5 bases at V and 9 bases at J; junction bases unmatched: 6. CDR3 length: 12 amino acids. Per germline, CDR1 SGHAT and CDR2 FQDESV (reference sequence). CDR3 coding DNA: TGTGCCAGCAGCGAAAACAGGGGCAAAGCTTTCTTT. It codes for CASSENRGKAFF.

The genes are TRBV30 and TRBJ2-7, with 10 bases lining up with TRBD2. Germline loops: CDR1 GTSNPN, CDR2 SVGIG (reference sequence). V lost 5 bases and J lost 3; bases outside the gene matches: 4. The CDR3 runs 13 residues. As DNA, the CDR3 is TGTGCCTGGTCCGGGACTAGCGTCTACGAGCAGTACTTC. It specifies CAWSGTSVYEQYF.

The chain joins TRBV4-3 to TRBJ2-5; D is possibly TRBD2 (5 bases). The CDR3 runs 16 residues. Germline assignment: CDR1 LGHNA and CDR2 YSLEER. V was shortened by 1 base and J by 5 bases, with 17 bases between the two germline ends. CDR3 residues: CASSQGALEGWETQYF. The CDR3 bases are TGCGCCAGCAGCCAAGGCGCCCTAGAGGGCTGGGAGACCCAGTACTTC.

The chain has TRBV7-3 and TRBJ1-1; 8 bases match TRBD1. The CDR3 contains 15 residues. The V and J ends lost 9 bases and 1 base, in that order; junction bases with no gene match: 10. Germline CDR1 reads SGHTA; CDR2 reads FQGTGA. DNA of the CDR3: TGTGCCAGTTGCAATTCAGGGGGCTGGAACACTGAAGCTTTCTTT. It codes for CASCNSGGWNTEAFF. The variable domain in full, completed from reference TRBV7-3 and TRBJ1-1, reads GAGVSQTPSNKVTEKGKYVELRCDPISGHTALYWYRQSLGQGPEFLIYFQGTGAADDSGLPNDRFFAVRPEGSVSTLKIQRTERGDSAVYLCASCNSGGWNTEAFFGQGTRLTVV.

The CDR3 region is CASSDNRAAFF. The DNA of the CDR3 is TGTGCCAGTAGTGATAACAGGGCGGCTTTCTTT. This sequence joins TRBV19 and TRBJ1-1; D may be TRBD1 (6 bases). The germline V gene has CDR1 LNHDA and CDR2 SQIVND (reference sequence). The V end was cut by 5 bases, the J end by 11 bases, with 12 bases between. This CDR3 has 11 amino acids.

V gene TRBV4-1 combines with J gene TRBJ2-7; D call uncertain. V was cut by 2 bases and J by 2 bases, with 7 bases left in between. The germline V gene has CDR1 MGHRA and CDR2 YSYEKL. The CDR3 has 13 residues. The CDR3 loop is CASSQKETYEQYF. The DNA for the CDR3 is TGCGCCAGCAGCCAAAAGGAGACCTACGAGCAGTACTTC.